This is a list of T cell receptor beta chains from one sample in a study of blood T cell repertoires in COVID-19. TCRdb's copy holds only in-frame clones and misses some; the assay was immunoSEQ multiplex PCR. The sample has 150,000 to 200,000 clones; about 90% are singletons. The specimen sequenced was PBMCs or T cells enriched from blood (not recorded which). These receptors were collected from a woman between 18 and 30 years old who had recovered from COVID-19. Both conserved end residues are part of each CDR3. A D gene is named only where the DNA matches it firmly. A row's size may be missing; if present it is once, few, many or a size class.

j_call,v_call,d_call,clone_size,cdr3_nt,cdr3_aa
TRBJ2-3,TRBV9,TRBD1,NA,TGTGCCAGCAGCGCCAGACAGGGTACAAGTCCCACAGATACGCAGTATTTT,CASSARQGTSPTDTQYF
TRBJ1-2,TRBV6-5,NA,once,TGTGCCAGCAGCAGAAGTCAGACAGGCGGCTACACCTTC,CASSRSQTGGYTF
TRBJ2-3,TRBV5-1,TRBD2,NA,TGCGCCAGCAGCTTGCGCCTAGCGGGTCGCTTGGACACAGATACGCAGTATTTT,CASSLRLAGRLDTDTQYF
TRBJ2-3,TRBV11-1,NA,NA,TGTGCCAGCAGCAAAACTCGAGGGCCCCCAGATACGCAGTATTTT,CASSKTRGPPDTQYF
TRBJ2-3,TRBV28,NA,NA,TGTGCCAGCAGTTTCTTTGGCCCGAGGACAGATACGCAGTATTTT,CASSFFGPRTDTQYF
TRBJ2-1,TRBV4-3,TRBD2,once,TGCGCCAGCAGCCTGAGCGGGGTGCCCTACAATGAGCAGTTCTTC,CASSLSGVPYNEQFF
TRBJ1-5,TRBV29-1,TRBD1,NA,TGCAGCGTTTGGCCAGGGGGAAATCAGCCCCAGCATTTT,CSVWPGGNQPQHF
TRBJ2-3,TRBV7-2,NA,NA,TGTGCCAGCAGCCCCCTTGCGAACACAGATACGCAGTATTTT,CASSPLANTDTQYF
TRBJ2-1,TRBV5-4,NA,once,TGTGCCAGCAGCAGCGGCTCTTTGTCCCCTGAGCAGTTCTTC,CASSSGSLSPEQFF
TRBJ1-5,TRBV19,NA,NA,TGTGCCAGTAGTATGACGTCGGGGGGGAACAATCAGCCCCAGCATTTT,CASSMTSGGNNQPQHF
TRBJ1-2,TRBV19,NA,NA,TGTGCCAGTAGTATCAGCGATAGCGTTTCTTATGGCTACACCTTC,CASSISDSVSYGYTF
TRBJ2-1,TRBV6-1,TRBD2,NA,TGTGCCAGCAGTGATCGGGCGGGGGGGCCTGGTGAGCAGTTCTTC,CASSDRAGGPGEQFF
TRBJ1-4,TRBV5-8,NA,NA,TGTGCCAGCAGCTTGGGGCGGGGGTCGTTTAATGAAAAACTGTTTTTT,CASSLGRGSFNEKLFF
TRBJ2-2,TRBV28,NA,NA,TGTGCCAGCAGTTTGGATCTGGGGGCGGCCGGGGAGCTGTTTTTT,CASSLDLGAAGELFF
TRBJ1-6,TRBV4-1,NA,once,TGCGCCAGCAGCCAAGATACCGGGAGGGACGGCTCACCCCTCCACTTT,CASSQDTGRDGSPLHF
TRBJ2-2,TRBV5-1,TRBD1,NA,TGCGCCAGCAGCTTGGGACAGGGGAACACCGGGGAGCTGTTTTTT,CASSLGQGNTGELFF
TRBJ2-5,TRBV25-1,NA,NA,TGTGCCAGCAGTGACCCAAACCAAGAGACCCAGTACTTC,CASSDPNQETQYF
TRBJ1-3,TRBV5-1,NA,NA,TGCGCCAGCAGCCGAGACGGGAGCTCTGGAAACACCATATATTTT,CASSRDGSSGNTIYF
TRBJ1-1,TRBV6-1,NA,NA,TGTGCCAGCAGTGAATTGGCGGGGCGGGGAACTGAAGCTTTCTTT,CASSELAGRGTEAFF
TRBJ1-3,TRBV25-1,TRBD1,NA,TGTGCCAGCAGTGAATCAGGAGACAGGGGGCCTGGAAACACCATATATTTT,CASSESGDRGPGNTIYF
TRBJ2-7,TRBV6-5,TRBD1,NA,TGTGCCAGCAGTTCGAACAGGGGGCGCGGCAACGAGCAGTACTTC,CASSSNRGRGNEQYF
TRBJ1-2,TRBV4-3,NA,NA,TGCGCCAGCAGCCAAGAAGGGGGCTATGGCTACACCTTC,CASSQEGGYGYTF
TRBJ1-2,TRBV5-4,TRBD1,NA,TGTGCCAGCAGCGACAAAAAGGACAGGCCCTATGGCTACACCTTC,CASSDKKDRPYGYTF
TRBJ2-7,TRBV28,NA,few,TGTGCCAGCAGTCTACATACAGGGTCCTCGGCAGGCGAGCAGTACTTC,CASSLHTGSSAGEQYF
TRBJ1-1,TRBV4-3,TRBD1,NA,TGCGCCAGCAGAGGGGGCGATGGCACTGAAGCTTTCTTT,CASRGGDGTEAFF
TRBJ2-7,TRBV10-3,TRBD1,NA,TGTGCCATCAGTGAGTCGGGGACAGGTTCCTACGAGCAGTACTTC,CAISESGTGSYEQYF
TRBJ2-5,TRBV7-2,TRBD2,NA,TGTGCCAGCAGCTTATCTAGCGGGGGAACGGGGACCCAGTACTTC,CASSLSSGGTGTQYF
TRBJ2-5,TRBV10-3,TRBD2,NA,TGTGCCATCAGTGAGGAGCGACTAGCGGGCCCTGGGGAGACCCAGTACTTC,CAISEERLAGPGETQYF
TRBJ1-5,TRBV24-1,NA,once,TGTGCCACCAGTGATCGAAAAGGGAGGGACCGCAATCAGCCCCAGCATTTT,CATSDRKGRDRNQPQHF
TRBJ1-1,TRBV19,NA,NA,TGTGCCAGTAGTATTCCGGACTTAGGTGGGGCTGAAGCTTTCTTT,CASSIPDLGGAEAFF
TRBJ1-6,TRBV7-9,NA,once,TGTGCCAGCGACAGCGGCAGGGGTCGGTCACCCCTCCACTTT,CASDSGRGRSPLHF